A single sample gave rise to the 21 T cell receptor beta chains below, sequenced in a study of spatial heterogeneity in lung cancer. Study conclusions and caveats: Within tumors, counts of expanded alpha and beta TCRs tracked tumor mutation counts.

Time point meaning: sample taken at primary tumor resection. These receptors' antigens are unknown. TCRdb called the 5' RACE reads again in MiXCR, with one record for every CDR3 protein. The sample has some 100 distinct CDR3 sequences; around 25% are singletons. Source: lung tumor tissue, taken at surgery. The receptors come from a female donor with early-stage non-small cell lung cancer.

Points on this clonotype: Found in a library prepared for alpha chains, this beta chain is an off-target read, and its abundance has little meaning. This rearrangement joins TRBV6-2 or TRBV6-3 to TRBJ1-2; D call uncertain. Per the germline V gene, CDR1 is MNHEY and CDR2 is SVGEGT. The CDR3 runs to 11 residues. V shed 7 bases and J shed 8 bases, with 11 bases lying between them. Written as DNA, the CDR3 is TGTGCCAGCAAGAGTTTCCGAGGCTACACCTTC. This gives the protein CASKSFRGYTF.

About this clonotype: This beta chain is off target for a library built for alpha chains, so its abundance means little. The J gene is TRBJ2-3, the V gene TRBV27; no firm D call. Trimming removed 7 bases at V and 0 bases at J, with 8 bases between. Germline V gene lookup returns CDR1 MNHEY and CDR2 SMNVEV (reference sequence). The length of the CDR3 is 13 residues. CDR3 in DNA: TGTGCCAGCACAAGGCTAAGCACAGATACGCAGTATTTT. It encodes CASTRLSTDTQYF.

On this clonotype itself: This beta chain was picked up by a library intended for alpha chains and is off target, so its count carries little meaning. The chain is built from TRBV30 and TRBJ2-7; D not resolved. V was trimmed by 8 bases and J by 3 bases, leaving 11 bases between them. The CDR3 has 11 amino acids. Looked up from germline, CDR1 is GTSNPN and CDR2 is SVGIG (reference sequence). This CDR3 reads CAVVEFYEQYF. For the CDR3, the DNA is TGTGCCGTGGTAGAATTCTACGAGCAGTACTTC.

As regards this clonotype: Found in a library prepared for alpha chains, this beta chain is an off-target read, and its abundance has little meaning. The V gene is TRBV12-3 or TRBV12-4, the J gene TRBJ1-5; D might be TRBD1 (6 bases). V gave up 7 bases and J gave up 0 bases, with 13 bases separating them. There are 15 residues in the CDR3. The CDR3 here is CASKQGQYSNQPQHF. The CDR3 bases are TGTGCCAGCAAACAGGGCCAATATAGCAATCAGCCCCAGCATTTT.

A remark on this clonotype: Because this beta chain is a stray read in a library intended to capture alpha chains, its abundance should not be given much weight. The V call is TRBV5-1, the J call TRBJ1-5; the D is unclear. The CDR3 loop spans 14 amino acids. The germline V gene encodes CDR1 SGHRS and CDR2 YFSETQ. V was cut by 4 bases and J by 2 bases, with 10 bases left in between. CDR3 sequence: CASSVSGGNQPQHF. The CDR3, as DNA: TGCGCCAGCAGCGTGAGCGGCGGCAATCAGCCCCAGCATTTT.

This clonotype counts as hyperexpanded. Being off target in a library aimed at alpha chains, this beta chain has a size of little meaning. The chain has TRBV11-1 and TRBJ2-5; D ambiguous. V shed 0 bases and J shed 1 base, with 6 bases lying between them. Germline V gene data show CDR1 as SGHAT and CDR2 as FQDESV (reference sequence). CDR3 length equals 14 residues. CDR3 DNA: TGTGCCAGCAGCTTAGCTCCTTTCCAAGAGACCCAGTACTTC. It yields the protein CASSLAPFQETQYF.

Worth noting for this clonotype: This beta chain turned up in a library designed for alpha chains; as an off-target read, its abundance says little. This chain uses TRBV18 with TRBJ2-1; D remains unclear. The V gene lost 2 bases and the J gene lost 0 bases, with 8 bases spanning the gap. Germline-derived CDR1 and CDR2 are KGHSH and LQKENI. There are 15 residues in the CDR3. The CDR3 loop reads CASSPVGYSYNEQFF. The CDR3 DNA is TGTGCCAGCTCACCAGTCGGGTACTCCTACAATGAGCAGTTCTTC. The entire variable domain, with the rest obtained from reference TRBV18 and TRBJ2-1, is as follows: NAGVMQNPRHLVRRRGQEARLRCSPMKGHSHVYWYRQLPEEGLKFMVYLQKENIIDESGMPKERFSAEFPKEGPSILRIQQVVRGDSAAYFCASSPVGYSYNEQFFGPGTRLTVL.

In its sample, this clonotype was seen a few times. A library prepared for alpha chains yielded this beta chain as an off-target read; its size is of little meaning. The chain recombines TRBV20-1 with TRBJ2-5, with D unclear. Germline V gene lookup returns CDR1 DFQATT and CDR2 SNEGSKA (reference sequence). CDR3 length: 13 amino acids. V was shortened by 3 bases and J by 5 bases, with 13 bases between the two germline ends. CDR3: CSASIDHWETQYF. DNA for the CDR3: TGCAGTGCTAGTATCGATCATTGGGAGACCCAGTACTTC.

This clonotype is judged hyperexpanded. This beta chain turned up in a library designed for alpha chains; as an off-target read, its abundance says little. V is TRBV11-3 and J is TRBJ2-1; 10 nucleotides match TRBD2. The J segment lost 0 bases and the V segment lost 4 bases, leaving 3 bases of the junction unmatched. The germline V gene encodes CDR1 SGHNT and CDR2 YENEEA. CDR3 size: 16 residues. CDR3 in DNA: TGTGCCAGCAGCTCTCGGACTAGCGGCTCCTACAATGAGCAGTTCTTC. Protein sequence: CASSSRTSGSYNEQFF. Together with reference TRBV11-3 and TRBJ2-1, the CDR3 gives the full variable domain: EAGVVQSPRYKIIEKKQPVAFWCNPISGHNTLYWYLQNLGQGPELLIRYENEEAVDDSQLPKDRFSAERLKGVDSTLKIQPAELGDSAVYLCASSSRTSGSYNEQFFGPGTRLTVL.

Concerning this clonotype itself: Little can be read into the size of this beta chain, an off-target read in a library designed for alpha chains. The chain employs TRBV5-1 and TRBJ1-2; D may be TRBD1 (6 bases). Trimming took 4 bases from V and 6 from J, leaving 16 bases between them. This CDR3 is built from 14 residues. Germline values: CDR1 SGHRS, CDR2 YFSETQ. CDR3 DNA: TGCGCCAGCAGCCCTCTAGGGGGGGCGAATGGCTACACCTTC. Protein: CASSPLGGANGYTF.

This clonotype ranks as hyperexpanded. A library made for alpha chains picked up this beta chain off target, so its size means little. This rearrangement joins TRBV6-5 to TRBJ2-5; 9 bases are shared with TRBD1. The CDR3 is 15 amino acids. Trimming took 6 bases from V and 3 from J; bases not matched to a gene: 8. Germline values: CDR1 MNHEY, CDR2 SVGAGI. CDR3 in DNA: TGTGCCAGCAGACATCCCGGGACAGGGAAAGAGACCCAGTACTTC. Translating gives CASRHPGTGKETQYF.

In the case of this clonotype: This beta chain appears as a stray read in a library generated for alpha chains; its size is not informative. The V and J genes are TRBV5-1 and TRBJ2-2, with 9 bases that match TRBD1. Germline CDR1 SGHRS, CDR2 YFSETQ. V trimming: 7 bases; J trimming: 3 bases; junction bases outside the gene matches: 7. The CDR3 sequence is 15 residues long. DNA for the CDR3: TGCGCCAGCTCCGAACAGGGGGCGGACACCGGGGAGCTGTTTTTT. Translated, it gives CASSEQGADTGELFF.

As for this clonotype: Little can be read into the size of this beta chain, an off-target read in a library designed for alpha chains. J is TRBJ2-3 and V is TRBV20-1; 11 positions match TRBD2. After removal of 4 bases from V and 4 bases from J, the junction contained 1 base not matched to a gene. Germline V gene sequence: CDR1 DFQATT, CDR2 SNEGSKA (reference sequence). The CDR3 spans 13 residues. The chain's CDR3 is CSAISGGADTQYF. The CDR3 DNA is TGCAGTGCTATTAGCGGGGGGGCAGATACGCAGTATTTT.

As for this clonotype: Being off target in a library aimed at alpha chains, this beta chain has a size of little meaning. J is TRBJ2-5 and V is TRBV7-8; D gene uncertain. V lost 1 base to trimming and J lost 2 bases, with 8 bases between them. Per germline, CDR1 SGHVS and CDR2 FQNEAQ. The CDR3 is 14 amino acids. The chain's CDR3 is CASSLEAHQETQYF. CDR3 bases: TGTGCCAGCAGCTTAGAAGCACATCAAGAGACCCAGTACTTC.

Turning to this clonotype: This beta chain came through as a stray read in a library set up for alpha chains, and its size says little. This chain uses TRBV4-3 with TRBJ2-6, with D perhaps matching TRBD1 or TRBD2 (5 bases each). This CDR3 comprises 16 residues. V was clipped by 4 bases and J by 4 bases, with 14 bases between them. The germline CDR1 and CDR2 sequences are LGHNA and YSLEER. In nucleotides, the CDR3 is TGCGCCAGCAGCCTCAACCGGGGCGGAGGGGCCAACGTCCTGACTTTC. Translating it yields CASSLNRGGGANVLTF.

This clonotype was recorded a few times. With the library built for alpha chains, this beta chain is off target and its frequency is not meaningful. The chain carries TRBV30 and TRBJ2-5, with 11 bases fitting TRBD2. From germline, CDR1 is GTSNPN and CDR2 SVGIG (reference sequence). The CDR3 sequence is 16 residues long. Trimming at V came to 3 bases and at J to 3 bases, leaving 9 bases not matched to a gene. CDR3 in amino acids: CAWSKRLAGKEETQYF. The CDR3, as DNA: TGTGCCTGGAGCAAACGACTAGCGGGGAAGGAAGAGACCCAGTACTTC. Full variable domain (remainder filled in from reference TRBV30 and TRBJ2-5): SQTIHQWPATLVQPVGSPLSLECTVEGTSNPNLYWYRQAAGRGLQLLFYSVGIGQISSEVPQNLSASRPQDRQFILSSKKLLLSDSGFYLCAWSKRLAGKEETQYFGPGTRLLVL.

The sample holds a few counts of this clonotype. This beta chain is a stray sequence in a library constructed for alpha chains; its clone size is not meaningful. The J gene is TRBJ2-5, the V gene TRBV29-1, with D possibly matching TRBD1 (7 bases). The CDR3 covers 14 residues. Germline V gene sequence: CDR1 SQVTM, CDR2 ANQGSEA. V lost 1 base and J 5 bases, leaving 14 bases between the germline ends. Here the CDR3 DNA reads TGCAGCGTTGAAGGACAGGGACTGATGGAGACCCAGTACTTC. Encoded protein: CSVEGQGLMETQYF.

This clonotype is labeled as hyperexpanded. This beta chain was picked up by a library intended for alpha chains and is off target, so its count carries little meaning. The chain couples TRBV27 to TRBJ1-1, with 7 nucleotides matching TRBD1. The CDR3 runs 14 residues. Per the germline V gene, CDR1 is MNHEY and CDR2 is SMNVEV (reference sequence). J gave up 1 base and V 4 bases, and 3 bases lay outside the gene matches. The CDR3 coding sequence is TGTGCCAGCAGTTCCTACAGGGGGAACACTGAAGCTTTCTTT. This sequence encodes CASSSYRGNTEAFF.

Worth noting for this clonotype: This beta chain lies outside the target of a library built for alpha chains; its clone size means little. This sequence joins TRBV6-2 or TRBV6-3 and TRBJ1-5; D is ambiguous. The ends were cut back, 5 bases at V and 1 base at J, with 12 bases in the middle. The germline V gene encodes CDR1 MNHEY and CDR2 SVGEGT. This CDR3 contains 15 residues. DNA of the CDR3: TGTGCCAGCAGTGAAGGGATAGGAAGCAATCAGCCCCAGCATTTT. This codes for CASSEGIGSNQPQHF.

Details on this clonotype: This beta chain appears as a stray read in a library generated for alpha chains; its size is not informative. The V and J genes are TRBV20-1 and TRBJ2-3; D might be TRBD1 (6 bases). CDR3 size: 14 residues. Germline CDR1 reads DFQATT; CDR2 reads SNEGSKA (reference sequence). Deletions cut 5 bases from V and 0 bases from J, with 12 bases between. The CDR3 here is CSAGPGQSTDTQYF. Here the CDR3 DNA reads TGCAGTGCTGGGCCAGGACAGAGCACAGATACGCAGTATTTT.

This clonotype is labeled as hyperexpanded (1% or more). With the library built for alpha chains, this beta chain is off target and its frequency is not meaningful. The rearrangement joins TRBV19 to TRBJ1-3; D is possibly TRBD1 (5 bases). The CDR3 length is 16 residues. V was clipped by 4 bases and J by 4 bases, with 17 bases between them. Germline CDR1 reads LNHDA; CDR2 reads SQIVND (reference sequence). The CDR3 nucleotides read TGTGCCAGTAGTACCCATAGAGACAGCTACGGAAACACCATATATTTT. Encoded protein: CASSTHRDSYGNTIYF.